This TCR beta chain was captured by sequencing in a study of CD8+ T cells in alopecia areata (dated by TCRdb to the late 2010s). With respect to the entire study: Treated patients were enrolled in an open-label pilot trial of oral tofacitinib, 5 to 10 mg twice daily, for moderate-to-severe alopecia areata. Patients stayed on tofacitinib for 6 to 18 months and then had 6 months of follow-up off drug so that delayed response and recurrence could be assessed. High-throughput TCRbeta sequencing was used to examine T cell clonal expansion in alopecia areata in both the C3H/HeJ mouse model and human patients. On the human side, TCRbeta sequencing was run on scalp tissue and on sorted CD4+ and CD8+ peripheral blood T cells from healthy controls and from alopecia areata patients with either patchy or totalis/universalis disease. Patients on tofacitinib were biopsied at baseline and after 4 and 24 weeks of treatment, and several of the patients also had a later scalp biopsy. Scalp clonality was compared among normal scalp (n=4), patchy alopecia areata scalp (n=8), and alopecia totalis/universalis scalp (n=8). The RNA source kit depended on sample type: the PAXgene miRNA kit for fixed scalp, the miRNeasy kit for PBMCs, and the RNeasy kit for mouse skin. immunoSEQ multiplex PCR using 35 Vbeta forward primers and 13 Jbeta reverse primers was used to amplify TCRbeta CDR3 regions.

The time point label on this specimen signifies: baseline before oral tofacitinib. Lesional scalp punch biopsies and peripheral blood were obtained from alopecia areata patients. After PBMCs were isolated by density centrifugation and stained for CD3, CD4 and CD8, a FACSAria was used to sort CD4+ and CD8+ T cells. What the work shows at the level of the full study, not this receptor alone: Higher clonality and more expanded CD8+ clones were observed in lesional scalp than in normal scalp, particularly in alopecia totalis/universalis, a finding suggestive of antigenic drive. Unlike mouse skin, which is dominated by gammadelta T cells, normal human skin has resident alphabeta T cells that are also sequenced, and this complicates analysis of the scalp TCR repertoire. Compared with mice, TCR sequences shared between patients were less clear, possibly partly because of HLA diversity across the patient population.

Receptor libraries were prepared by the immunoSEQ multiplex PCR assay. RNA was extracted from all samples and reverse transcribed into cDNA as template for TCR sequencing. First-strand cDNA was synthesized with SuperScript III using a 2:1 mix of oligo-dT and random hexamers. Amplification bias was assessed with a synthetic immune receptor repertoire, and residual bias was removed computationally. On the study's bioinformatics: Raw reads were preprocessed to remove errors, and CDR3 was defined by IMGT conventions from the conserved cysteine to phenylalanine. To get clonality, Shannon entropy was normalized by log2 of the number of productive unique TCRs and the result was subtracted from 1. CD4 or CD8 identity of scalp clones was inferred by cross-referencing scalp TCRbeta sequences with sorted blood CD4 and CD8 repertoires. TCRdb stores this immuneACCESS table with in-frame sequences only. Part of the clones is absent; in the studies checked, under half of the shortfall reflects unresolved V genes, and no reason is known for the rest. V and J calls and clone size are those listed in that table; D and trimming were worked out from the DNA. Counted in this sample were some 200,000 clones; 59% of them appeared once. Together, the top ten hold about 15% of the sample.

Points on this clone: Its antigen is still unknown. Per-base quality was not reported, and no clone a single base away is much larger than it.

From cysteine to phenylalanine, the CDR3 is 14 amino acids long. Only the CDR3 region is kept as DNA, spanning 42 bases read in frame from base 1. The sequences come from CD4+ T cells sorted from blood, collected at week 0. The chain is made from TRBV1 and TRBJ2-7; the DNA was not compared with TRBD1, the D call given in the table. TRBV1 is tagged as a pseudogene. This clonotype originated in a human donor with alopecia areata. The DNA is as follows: TGCACCAGCAGTCGGTATGACAGGTACTACGAGCAGTACTTC. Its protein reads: CTSSRYDRYYEQYF.